This T cell receptor (beta chain) was found in a study of T cell responses to AZD1222 COVID-19 vaccine. Study-wide results and limits: Compared with day 0, the breadth and depth of the Spike-specific TCR repertoire rose significantly after two doses of AZD1222.

CDR1 and CDR2 (germline): SGDLS, YYNGEE. J lost 4 bases, V lost 3 bases, and 7 bases had no gene match. The CDR3 loop spans 15 amino acids. Some clones are missing from TCRdb's copy, which holds only in-frame ones; the method was immunoSEQ multiplex PCR. This table has over 100,000 clones, 84% appearing once. On this clone: The antigen is undetermined.

The sequencing here drew on peripheral blood, taken on day 0 of AZD1222 vaccination. This TCR was sampled from an adult in good health. J is TRBJ2-1 and V is TRBV9, with TRBD2 matching over 7 bases. CDR3 nucleotide sequence: TGTGCCAGCAGCGCGAGCGGGGATTTTTACAATGAGCAGTTCTTC. It is translated as CASSASGDFYNEQFF.